The 22 T cell receptor beta chains given below trace back to one sample, sequenced in a study of molecular identifiers for immune sequencing clone quantification. TCRdb passed the PCR reads through MiXCR, listing each CDR3 protein once. This sample has some 590,000 distinct CDR3 sequences, with about 25% found just once. Source material: naive CD8+ T cells from blood, with Jurkat cell RNA spiked in. The subset: FACS-sorted CD8+CD4-CCR7+CD45RA+ naive T cells. These receptors all stem from a human donor in good health. Some libraries in this study had Jurkat cell RNA spiked in.

This clonotype was seen a few times. This chain links TRBV10-3 with TRBJ2-1; D remains unclear. Germline V gene lookup returns CDR1 ENHRY and CDR2 SYGVKD. V lost 2 bases and J lost 5, with 4 bases in between. The CDR3 loop spans 12 amino acids. The CDR3 loop reads CAISEVDNEQFF. The CDR3 nucleotides are TGTGCCATCAGTGAGGTCGACAATGAGCAGTTCTTC.

Points on this clonotype: At one of its ends the junction is not consistent with the germline gene, which may arise from a read error. The CDR3 nucleotides are TGTGCCAGCAGCGATGGATCGAACACTGGAGCTTTCTTT. It is translated as CASSDGSNTGAFF. The chain links TRBV7-9 to TRBJ1-1; D remains unclear. CDR3 length: 13 residues. Germline loops: CDR1 SEHNR, CDR2 FQNEAQ (reference sequence).

Regarding this clonotype: The junction does not match germline at one end; this may be a read error. The chain carries TRBV4-3 and TRBJ2-1; weak D call: TRBD2 (5 bases). Germline V gene lookup returns CDR1 LGHNA and CDR2 YSLEER. This CDR3 is 16 amino acids long. CDR3 loop: CASSQEQAEPNNEQLF. The CDR3 DNA is TGCGCCAGCAGCCAAGAGCAAGCGGAGCCCAACAATGAGCAGCTCTTC.

This clonotype was observed at least ten times. The genes are TRBV10-3 and TRBJ1-5; 8 bases are shared with TRBD1. V lost 10 bases to trimming and J lost 2 bases; unmatched junction nucleotides: 7. Germline lookup yields CDR1 ENHRY and CDR2 SYGVKD. The CDR3 covers 14 residues. The CDR3: CATTPGQGNQPQHF. CDR3 DNA sequence: TGTGCCACCACCCCGGGACAGGGCAATCAGCCCCAGCATTTT.

V and J are TRBV6-6 and TRBJ2-7, with D possibly matching TRBD1 (5 bases). The CDR3 is 13 amino acids. CDR1 and CDR2 (germline): MNHNY, SVGAGI (reference sequence). V was trimmed by 5 bases and J by 8 bases, leaving 16 bases between them. CDR3 sequence reads: CASSAQDSSKQYF. CDR3 sequence (DNA): TGTGCCAGCAGTGCGCAAGACAGCTCCAAGCAGTACTTC.

The chain recombines TRBV4-3 with TRBJ2-6, with D possibly TRBD2 on 5 matching bases. CDR3 length: 15 residues. In germline, CDR1 is LGHNA, CDR2 YSLEER. V was cut by 5 bases and J by 2 bases, with 10 bases left in between. The CDR3 is CASSTTGTGANVLTF. The CDR3 DNA follows: TGCGCCAGCAGCACCACGGGGACTGGGGCCAACGTCCTGACTTTC.

This clonotype was seen ten or more times. The gene calls are TRBV5-6 and TRBJ1-1; D not certain. The CDR3 runs to 15 residues. V lost 0 bases, J lost 1 base, and 10 bases lay in between. The germline CDR1 and CDR2 sequences are SGHDT and YYEEEE. The CDR3 region has the DNA TGTGCCAGCAGCTTGGCGTTAGGCAAGAACACTGAAGCTTTCTTT. Protein: CASSLALGKNTEAFF.

With regard to this clonotype: A clone one base away is much larger, so this may be a read error. Written as DNA, the CDR3 is TGTGCCAGCAATTACGGGGGGGACACCTACGAGCAGTACTTC. Translated: CASNYGGDTYEQYF. This chain joins TRBV6-5 and TRBJ2-7, with 8 positions matching TRBD2. CDR1 MNHEY and CDR2 SVGAGI come from the germline V gene. The CDR3 length is 14 residues.

This clonotype occurred a few times. The chain recombines TRBV7-9 with TRBJ2-7; weak D call: TRBD1 (5 bases). The CDR3 runs to 14 residues. CDR1 is SEHNR, CDR2 FQNEAQ, per germline (reference sequence). V lost 5 bases and J lost 3, with 14 bases in between. CDR3 in amino acids: CASSPTGSFYEQYF. The CDR3 DNA sequence: TGTGCCAGCAGCCCTACAGGAAGCTTCTACGAGCAGTACTTC.

The chain recombines TRBV28 with TRBJ1-2; 9 bases line up with TRBD1. This CDR3 contains 15 residues. Germline CDR1 reads MDHEN; CDR2 reads SYDVKM. The V segment lost 4 bases and the J segment 6 bases; nucleotides outside the gene matches: 9. The DNA of the CDR3 is TGTGCCAGCAGTTGGAGGACAGGGGCCCCCCATGGCTACACCTTC. Translation gives CASSWRTGAPHGYTF.

This clonotype has a handful of counts. The rearrangement links TRBV13 to TRBJ2-3; the D gene is possibly TRBD2 (5 bases). CDR1 is PRHDT and CDR2 is FYEKMQ in the germline V gene (reference sequence). Trimming pared 1 base from V and 1 base from J, leaving 12 bases between. The CDR3 runs 16 residues. Here the CDR3 reads CASSLVGMGGTDTQYF. CDR3 DNA: TGTGCCAGCAGCTTAGTGGGGATGGGAGGCACAGATACGCAGTATTTT.

This clonotype has at least ten counts. This chain links TRBV24-1 with TRBJ2-7, with D tentatively TRBD1 (6 bases). Germline V gives CDR1 KGHDR, CDR2 SFDVKD. The CDR3 consists of 13 residues. Trimming stripped 2 bases from V and 4 bases from J, with 8 bases between. The DNA for the CDR3 is TGTGCCACCAGTGATTCTACAGGGTACGAGCAGTACTTC. Translating gives CATSDSTGYEQYF.

At least ten counts were recorded for this clonotype. The chain combines TRBV13 with TRBJ1-4; D gene uncertain. The CDR3 is 14 amino acids. The V gene's germline CDR1 is PRHDT and CDR2 FYEKMQ (reference sequence). V was trimmed by 5 bases and J by 0 bases, leaving 7 bases between them. The CDR3 sequence is CASSHYSTNEKLFF. CDR3 in DNA: TGTGCCAGCAGCCACTACTCAACTAATGAAAAACTGTTTTTT. Looking up the rest from reference TRBV13 and TRBJ1-4 gives the full variable domain: AAGVIQSPRHLIKEKRETATLKCYPIPRHDTVYWYQQGPGQDPQFLISFYEKMQSDKGSIPDRFSAQQFSDYHSELNMSSLELGDSALYFCASSHYSTNEKLFFGSGTQLSVL.

Regarding this clonotype: A much bigger clone sits one base away, suggesting this may be a read error. The chain employs TRBV28 and TRBJ2-5; the D gene is possibly TRBD1 (6 bases). Looked up from germline, CDR1 is MDHEN and CDR2 is SYDVKM. The V end was cut by 11 bases, the J end by 0 bases, with 13 bases between. The CDR3 loop spans 13 amino acids. The CDR3 protein is CAYSRDNQETQYF. The CDR3 DNA reads TGTGCCTACAGCCGGGACAACCAAGAGACCCAGTACTTC.

For this clonotype: A much bigger clone sits one base away, suggesting this may be a read error. This rearrangement joins TRBV7-2 to TRBJ2-7; 7 positions agree with TRBD1. Looked up from germline, CDR1 is SGHTA and CDR2 is FQGNSA. CDR3 length: 14 residues. The CDR3 nucleotides are TGTGCCAGCAGCTTAGGGGACAGAAACTACGAGCAGTGCTTC. The encoded protein is CASSLGDRNYEQCF.

The V and J genes are TRBV12-3 or TRBV12-4 and TRBJ2-2, with D unclear. V lost 1 base and J 3 bases, leaving 9 bases between the germline ends. The CDR3 runs to 15 residues. CDR3 in amino acids: CASSLEGSDTGELFF. CDR3 sequence (DNA): TGTGCCAGCAGTTTAGAAGGGTCGGACACCGGGGAGCTGTTTTTT.

This clonotype was recorded many times. The chain uses TRBV14 and TRBJ1-3; D gene unclear. Germline assignment: CDR1 SGHDN and CDR2 FVKESK. Trimming cost V 4 bases and J 1 base, with 8 bases left between them. This CDR3 has 14 amino acids. The CDR3 here is CASSPTISGNTIYF. Here the CDR3 DNA reads TGTGCCAGCAGCCCCACTATATCTGGAAACACCATATATTTT.

This chain connects TRBV12-3 or TRBV12-4 to TRBJ2-7; the D is unclear. V was clipped by 2 bases and J by 2 bases, with 7 bases between them. The CDR3 has 13 residues. The CDR3 nucleotides are TGTGCCAGCAGTTTACACAGCACCTACGAGCAGTACTTC. It translates to CASSLHSTYEQYF.

This clonotype was counted at least ten times. This chain links TRBV5-6 with TRBJ2-1; TRBD2 matches 10 bases. With V trimmed by 4 bases and J by 5 bases, 3 bases remained unmatched. This CDR3 contains 14 residues. The germline V gene encodes CDR1 SGHDT and CDR2 YYEEEE. DNA of the CDR3: TGTGCCAGCAGCCCCGGGACTAGCGACAATGAGCAGTTCTTC. It translates to CASSPGTSDNEQFF.

The chain couples TRBV6-1 to TRBJ2-1, with 8 bases identical to TRBD1. This CDR3 is built from 15 residues. The germline V gene encodes CDR1 MNHNS and CDR2 SASEGT. The junction had 5 bases not matched to a gene; V was cut back by 5 bases and J by 2 bases. The CDR3 reads CASSIDRGTYNEQFF. In nucleotides, the CDR3 is TGTGCCAGCAGTATTGACAGGGGTACCTACAATGAGCAGTTCTTC.

The CDR3 is CASRPGQGLVEQFF. CDR3 DNA sequence: TGTGCCAGCCGCCCGGGACAGGGCCTTGTTGAGCAGTTCTTC. The chain couples TRBV12-3 or TRBV12-4 to TRBJ2-1, with 9 bases fitting TRBD1. J lost 9 bases, V lost 8 bases, and 11 bases had no gene match. CDR3 length: 14 residues.

The chain uses TRBV19 and TRBJ2-1; no firm D call. Per germline, CDR1 LNHDA and CDR2 SQIVND (reference sequence). The CDR3 covers 15 residues. V was clipped by 3 bases and J by 1 base, with 10 bases between them. The CDR3 DNA reads TGTGCCAGTAGTATGGTGGGCAGGTCCTACAATGAGCAGTTCTTC. Amino acid sequence: CASSMVGRSYNEQFF.